This TCR beta chain was sequenced in a study of shared clonotypes between healthy human individuals. CD8 cells regarded as naive lacked CD45RO, were positively chosen for CCR7, and omitted terminally differentiated effector memory CD45RA+ cells. Some clones are missing from TCRdb's copy, which holds only in-frame ones; the method was immunoSEQ multiplex PCR. This sample has nearly 2 million clones, with approximately 94% found just once. CDR1 is LNHNV, CDR2 YYDKDF, per germline (reference sequence). V was pared by 1 base and J by 8 bases, with 11 bases between. This CDR3 region has 14 residues. The chain couples TRBV15 to TRBJ1-4; D might be TRBD1 (5 bases). The sample comprised naive CD8+ T cells sorted from blood. The TCR comes from a man between 18 and 29 years old in good health. CDR3 in DNA: TGTGCCACCAGCAGAGCCGGCAGGGTCGAAAAACTGTTTTTT. Encoded protein: CATSRAGRVEKLFF. Based on the CDR3 plus reference TRBV15 and TRBJ1-4, the full variable domain is DAMVIQNPRYQVTQFGKPVTLSCSQTLNHNVMYWYQQKSSQAPKLLFHYYDKDFNNEADTPDNFQSRRPNTSFCFLDIRSPGLGDTAMYLCATSRAGRVEKLFFGSGTQLSVL.